Given below is one TCR beta chain in context. The V and J ends lost 4 bases and 0 bases respectively, with 6 bases between them. The CDR3 sequence is 14 residues long. Germline V gene lookup returns CDR1 KGHDR and CDR2 SFDVKD. This record comes from a study of blood T cell repertoires in COVID-19. In the study overall: The cDNA or gDNA used as material had been derived from T cells, B-cell-depleted T cells, or PBMCs.

The repertoire was sequenced with immunoSEQ multiplex PCR; TCRdb's copy has only in-frame clones and lacks some. The data show around 180,000 clones, approximately 80% seen once. The cohort comprised adults aged 18 to 89 years residing in about two dozen US areas. V gene TRBV24-1 combines with J gene TRBJ1-3, with D unresolved. The source is a man aged 50-60 years who had recovered from COVID-19. Input material: PBMCs or T cells enriched from blood (not recorded which). The CDR3 loop is CATSDGYSGNTIYF. CDR3 bases: TGTGCCACCAGTGACGGTTACTCTGGAAACACCATATATTTT.